This T cell receptor (beta chain) was found in a study of OX40 agonist ivuxolimab in advanced cancers. In the study overall: Ivuxolimab was a fully human IgG2 agonistic monoclonal antibody targeting the costimulatory receptor OX40 (CD134). Intravenous ivuxolimab was administered to patients every 2 weeks at six dose levels: 0.01, 0.1, 0.3, 1.5, 3 and 10 mg/kg. Among the roughly 52 dose-escalation patients, about 19 had hepatocellular carcinoma, around 15 melanoma, 9 renal cell carcinoma and 9 head and neck cancer. A male proportion of roughly 85% and a mean age of approximately 58 years, ranging from about 23 to 79, were recorded for the dose-escalation cohort. Patients were allowed to have had prior anti-PD-1, anti-PD-L1 or anti-CTLA-4 therapy, and approximately 37% of the dose-escalation patients had been treated with checkpoint inhibitors. Three dose-escalation patients achieved partial responses, one with hepatocellular carcinoma and two with cutaneous melanoma. The purpose of peripheral TCRbeta sequencing was to test whether ivuxolimab changed TCR sequence diversity and led to clonal T-cell expansion. The paper describes the monotherapy dose-escalation part (N of about 55 patients) of the phase I trial of ivuxolimab.

Patients with autoimmune disease history or receiving systemic immunosuppression were excluded from the trial. In every dose cohort, peripheral blood was drawn for TCR sequencing at baseline, cycle 4 day 1, and cycle 7 day 1. The samples were drawn from a first-in-human, open-label, multicenter phase I dose-escalation trial of ivuxolimab. Adults with locally advanced or metastatic head and neck squamous cell, hepatocellular, melanoma or renal cell carcinoma were enrolled in the trial. Before TCR sequencing, CD4+ T cells and CD8+ T cells were sorted from peripheral blood as separate populations. On the study overall, not on this receptor specifically: Low levels of normalized T-cell clonal expansion were also seen in some patients who did not respond. At doses of 0.1 to 3.0 mg/kg, clonal expansion of both CD4+ and CD8+ blood T cells was observed from baseline to week 6. The antigen specificity of the peripheral T cells that underwent clonal expansion was not determined. In the 0.1-3.0 mg/kg groups, partial responders had among the lowest normalized peripheral clonal expansion, particularly in CD8+ T cells. After ivuxolimab, more expanded clones were found on average in CD8+ T cells than in CD4+ T cells.

The CDR3 has 17 amino acids, counting the end cysteine and phenylalanine. This entry keeps only the CDR3 DNA: 51 bases, framed from base 1. CDR1 and CDR2 are read off the germline V gene (reference sequence) as LNHDA and SQIVND. V is cut back by 6 bases and J by 12 bases, with 20 bases in the junction unmatched. Genomic DNA was isolated from the sorted cells so that the TCRbeta CDR3 region could be sequenced. The immunoSEQ Assay was used for sequencing of TCRbeta CDR3 regions. TCRdb re-hosts the immuneACCESS table, in-frame sequences only. Its copies lack some clones; in the studies checked, an unresolved V gene accounts for under half of them, and the cause for the rest is not known. This sample comprises approximately 94,000 clones, approximately 90% of them detected only once. 0.5% to 0.65% of the sample lies in the top ten. In the case of this clone: This receptor's antigen is unknown. Per-base quality was not reported, and no clone a single base away is much larger than it.

The chain joins TRBV19 to TRBJ2-1; 10 junctional bases match TRBD2. The source material was CD4+ or CD8+ T cells sorted from blood, sampled in a trial of the OX40 agonist ivuxolimab. The clonotype comes from an adult with an advanced solid tumor such as melanoma, head and neck, liver or kidney cancer. CDR3 loop: CASSKTGRGLAGVGQFF. At the DNA level, the sequence is TGTGCCAGTAGCAAAACGGGGAGAGGTCTAGCGGGAGTCGGGCAGTTCTTC.